The subject of this entry is one T cell receptor beta chain. Its antigen is still unknown. CDR3 length: 14 amino acids. V was shortened by 3 bases and J by 4 bases, with 14 bases between the two germline ends. Germline V gene data show CDR1 as SGHRS and CDR2 as YFSETQ. Study processing details: Junction-only immunoSEQ data arrived without quality scores, meaning filtering differed. The method was immunoSEQ multiplex PCR; TCRdb's version includes in-frame clones alone and lacks a portion of them. That table furnishes V, J and clone size, whereas the DNA furnished D and trimming. This table holds about 2.4 million clones, approximately 92% found once. The data originate from a study of shared clonotypes between healthy human individuals. Study details: Aged between 18 and 49, the donors were a couple of women and three men.

General study points: Rarefaction gave evidence that sorted-subset sequencing remained incomplete despite large depth.

This receptor was identified in a man younger than 35 in good health. Material: naive CD4+ T cells sorted from blood. Specified subset: CD45RA+ positively selected. This rearrangement joins TRBV5-1 to TRBJ2-7; D perhaps matches TRBD1 (7 bases). For the CDR3, the DNA is TGCGCCAGCAGCTACGGAGGGGGCATATACGAGCAGTACTTC. This translates into CASSYGGGIYEQYF.